The 3 T cell receptor beta chains below were found in one sample sequenced in a study of blood T cells in healthy people across ages. Alongside a J-beta primer mix, a sample-barcoded 5' primer served in a second PCR lasting about 7 to 12 cycles. Via MiXCR, TCRdb re-called the 5' RACE reads, giving one row per CDR3 protein. This table has roughly 930,000 distinct CDR3 sequences, roughly 48% appearing once. The sequenced material came from blood. The source is a young man in good health.

V usage is TRBV10-3 and J usage is TRBJ2-1; D possibly corresponds to TRBD2 (6 bases). With 6 bases removed from V and 6 bases from J, the gap between germline ends came to 15 bases. The germline V gene encodes CDR1 ENHRY and CDR2 SYGVKD. The CDR3 length is 14 residues. The chain's CDR3 is CAIRGLSRPNEQFF. Written as DNA, the CDR3 is TGTGCCATCAGGGGACTGTCTAGGCCCAATGAGCAGTTCTTC.

This clonotype came up many times. CDR3 bases: TGTGCCAGCAGCTGGGGAGTTGAGCAGTTCTTC. It is translated as CASSWGVEQFF. The V gene is TRBV7-9, the J gene TRBJ2-1; tentative D call: TRBD2 (5 bases). In germline, CDR1 is SEHNR, CDR2 FQNEAQ (reference sequence). V lost 4 bases and J lost 9, with 7 bases in between. The CDR3 runs to 11 residues.

CDR3 coding DNA: TGTGCCAGCAGTGAAGGCGTATGGGAGGCCCAGCATTTT. Residues: CASSEGVWEAQHF. This sequence joins TRBV2 and TRBJ1-5, with D hard to call. Trimming removed 1 base from V and 11 bases from J, with 12 bases in between. The CDR3 contains 13 residues. The germline V gene has CDR1 SNHLY and CDR2 FYNNEI. The full variable domain, completed using reference TRBV2 and TRBJ1-5, is EPEVTQTPSHQVTQMGQEVILRCVPISNHLYFYWYRQILGQKVEFLVSFYNNEISEKSEIFDDQFSVERPDGSNFTLKIRSTKLEDSAMYFCASSEGVWEAQHFGDGTRLSIL.